A single T cell receptor beta chain is shown here with its context. Its antigen target is currently unknown. Per-base quality was not reported, and no clone a single base away is much larger than it. Using the deep immunoSEQ assay, multiplex PCR amplified TCR CDR3 regions from genomic DNA. Extracted genomic DNA from each cell subset was distributed evenly across all wells of several immunoSEQ 96-well plates, and each plate was treated as a replicate. For sorted subsets, 150 to 200 ng genomic DNA, equal to about 30,000 T cell genomes, was loaded into each replicate PCR. Purified libraries were quantified with a Qubit 3.0 fluorometer, sized on a Bioanalyzer 2100, and re-quantified with the KAPA Library Quantification kit. A separate single-read 150-cycle Illumina NextSeq 550 flow cell was used to sequence each immunoSEQ 96-well plate. The paper's data handling went like this. The immunoSEQ output contained only junctional sequences without quality scores, so filtering could not match that applied to full-length reads. To assign V/J genes and CDR3, sequences were annotated against IMGT germline references using PyIR, a Python wrapper for IgBLAST v1.9. Reads were removed for weak V/J assignments (E-value above 1e-6), missing CDR3, stop codons, out-of-frame junctions, or ambiguous translated residues. V3J clonotypes were defined as sequences sharing an identical inferred V gene, J gene, and CDR3 amino acid sequence. Percentage overlap between repertoires was computed as shared unique clonotypes divided by the size of the smaller repertoire. RTK rarefaction, the Chao1 estimator, and Recon v2.1 estimates of unobserved clonotypes were used to assess repertoire richness. Generation probabilities were computed with OLGA for all TCRbeta clonotypes obtained by the gDNA method from several donors. TCRdb took this table from immuneACCESS and kept in-frame rearrangements with V and J called. Such tables lack part of the clones; where checked against another copy, unresolved V genes explain under half of the gap, and the rest is unexplained. The V and J calls and clone size come from that table; D and trimming were worked out from the DNA. Counted in this sample were approximately 2,000,000 clones; around 93% of them appeared once. Together, the top ten hold around 1.7% of the sample.

The data are from a study of shared clonotypes between healthy human individuals (TCRdb year 2020). With regard to the full study: The cohort included three men and two women between 18 and 49 years of age. For each donor, three plates each were used for CD4 naive and CD4 memory, two plates were used for CD8 naive, and one plate was used for CD8 memory. Libraries were prepared and TCR repertoires were sequenced by different laboratories using diverse techniques, in order to increase sequencing depth and limit assay-specific biases. Leukapheresis yielded between about 0.9 and 10 billion PBMCs per donor. To estimate repertoire size and how much clonotypes are shared between individuals, the study performed deep sequencing of blood TCR repertoires from 4 to 6 healthy adults. Findings and caveats that apply to the study as a whole: Sampling was limited to blood, and TCR repertoires in tissue likely differ from TCR repertoires in blood. Naive subsets generally had larger estimated clonotype richness than memory subsets did. Rarefaction of sorted-subset datasets indicated incomplete sequencing despite the large sequencing depth. Pairwise subsampling led to the expectation that sequencing depth would affect the degree of clonotype sharing among donors. Because the study included a small number of donors, the genetic and exposure-history diversity represented was limited. Higher generation probabilities were observed for clonotypes shared by all four sorted-subset donors than for non-shared clonotypes. Sharing across four donors was observed for approximately 5% of naive CD4, under 4% of naive CD8, roughly 2.4% of memory CD4, and roughly 0.4% of memory CD8 clonotypes.

CD8 naive samples were CD45RO-negative cells positively selected for CCR7, giving a CD45RA+CCR7+ population that excluded TemRA cells. Donors were healthy HIV-negative adults with no recently reported acute infections or vaccinations. Only Caucasian adults living in Nashville, Tennessee, USA were represented among the donors. Blood was obtained by leukapheresis, after which PBMCs were separated by Ficoll-Histopaque density gradient centrifugation and cryopreserved in liquid nitrogen vapor phase. Purity and quantity of every magnetically sorted T cell population were checked by analytical flow cytometry. Genomic DNA was isolated from each sorted fraction and quantified by UV absorbance on a Nanodrop 2000c. The CDR3, from cysteine to phenylalanine, totals 15 residues. Only the CDR3 region is kept as DNA, spanning 45 bases read in frame from base 1. Via the germline V gene, CDR1 is SGHDT and CDR2 YYEEEE. The junction shows trimming of 0 bases on V and 4 bases on J, plus 10 bases between the germline ends.

This sequence was found in a man aged 18 to 29 in good health. Some clones in this sample may be carry-over from other donors' samples. Sequencing used naive CD8+ T cells from PBMCs. The cell subset or site label, as the study defines it: CD45RA+CCR7+. The V and J segments used are TRBV5-6 and TRBJ2-2; no D gene is confidently identified. CDR3 loop: CASSLAVSSTGELFF. The DNA reads as follows: TGTGCCAGCAGCTTGGCGGTTTCGAGCACCGGGGAGCTGTTTTTT.